In this sample, the clone carrying this T cell receptor beta chain turned up many times. V lost 3 bases and J lost 3, with 11 bases in between. Germline assignment: CDR1 KGHDR and CDR2 SFDVKD. The CDR3 contains 15 residues. Time point specified: after trial treatment. Indicated treatment: LDRT plus nivolumab, ipilimumab, low-dose cyclophosphamide and aspirin (RACIN trial). Each eligible patient had an advanced solid tumor, and these tumors lacked tumor-infiltrating lymphocytes. These data are taken from a study of low-dose radiotherapy and immunotherapy resistance in tumors. Across the whole study: Intravenous administration to patients comprised nivolumab at 240 mg every two weeks and ipilimumab at 1 mg/kg every six weeks. With TRAV- and TRBV-specific primers, first-strand cDNA was made, covering the alpha and beta chains.

Using a constant-region primer together with a V-primer adapter, TCRs were subjected to roughly 18 PCR cycles of amplification. mRNA, once isolated, was amplified by in vitro transcription. Each CDR3 protein is one row after TCRdb ran MiXCR on the reads. The sample consists of tens of thousands of distinct CDR3 sequences, 33% of them appearing once. This sequence joins TRBV24-1 and TRBJ1-5; D call uncertain. The sample in question was PBMCs, obtained after low-dose radiotherapy plus immunotherapy. This clonotype was sampled from a male donor with rectosigmoid adenocarcinoma. The CDR3 sequence: CATSDPQQPNQPQHF. In DNA, the CDR3 is TGTGCCACCAGTGATCCCCAACAGCCCAATCAGCCCCAGCATTTT.